This TCR beta chain was documented in a study of T cell changes during pregnancy in multiple sclerosis. Trimming at V came to 2 bases and at J to 6 bases, leaving 8 bases not matched to a gene. The CDR3 runs to 14 residues. Looked up from germline, CDR1 is SGHRS and CDR2 is YFSETQ. Assay used: immunoSEQ multiplex PCR; TCRdb lists only in-frame clones, some missing. The sample includes nearly 60,000 clones, 91% seen only once; the top ten take 0.4% to 0.55%. The chain has TRBV5-1 and TRBJ2-7; 7 positions agree with TRBD2. The sequences come from CD4+ T cells from peripheral blood mononuclear cells, collected after pregnancy. The source is a female donor in good health, enrolled as a control in a pregnancy study. CDR3 residues: CASSFGEGRVEQYF. CDR3 in DNA: TGCGCCAGCAGCTTTGGGGAGGGTAGGGTCGAGCAGTACTTC.